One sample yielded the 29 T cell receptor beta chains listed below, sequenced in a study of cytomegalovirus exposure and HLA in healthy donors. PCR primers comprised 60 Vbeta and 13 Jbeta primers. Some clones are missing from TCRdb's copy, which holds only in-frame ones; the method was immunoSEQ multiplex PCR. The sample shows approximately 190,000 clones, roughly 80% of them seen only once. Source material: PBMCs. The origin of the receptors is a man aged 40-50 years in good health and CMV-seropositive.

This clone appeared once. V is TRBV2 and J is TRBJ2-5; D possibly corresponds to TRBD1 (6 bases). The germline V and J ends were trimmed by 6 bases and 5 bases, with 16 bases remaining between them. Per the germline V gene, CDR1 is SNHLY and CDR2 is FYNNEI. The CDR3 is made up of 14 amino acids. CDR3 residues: CASSLQGDLETQYF. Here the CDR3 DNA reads TGTGCCAGCAGCCTACAGGGTGATCTGGAGACCCAGTACTTC.

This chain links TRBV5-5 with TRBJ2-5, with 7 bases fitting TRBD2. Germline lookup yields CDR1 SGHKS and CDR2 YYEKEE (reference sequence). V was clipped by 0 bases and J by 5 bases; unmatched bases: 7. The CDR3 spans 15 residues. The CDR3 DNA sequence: TGTGCCAGCAGCTTGGGCGGGGGAGGTAGGGAGACCCAGTACTTC. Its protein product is CASSLGGGGRETQYF. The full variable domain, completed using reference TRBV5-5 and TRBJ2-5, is DAGVTQSPTHLIKTRGQQVTLRCSPISGHKSVSWYQQVLGQGPQFIFQYYEKEERGRGNFPDRFSARQFPNYSSELNVNALLLGDSALYLCASSLGGGGRETQYFGPGTRLLVL.

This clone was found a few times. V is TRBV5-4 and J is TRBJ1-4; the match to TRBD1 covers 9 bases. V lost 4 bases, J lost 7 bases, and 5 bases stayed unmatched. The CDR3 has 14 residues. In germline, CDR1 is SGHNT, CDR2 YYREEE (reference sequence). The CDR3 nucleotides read TGTGCCAGCAGCCAAAGACAGGGGGGTGAAAAACTGTTTTTT. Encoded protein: CASSQRQGGEKLFF.

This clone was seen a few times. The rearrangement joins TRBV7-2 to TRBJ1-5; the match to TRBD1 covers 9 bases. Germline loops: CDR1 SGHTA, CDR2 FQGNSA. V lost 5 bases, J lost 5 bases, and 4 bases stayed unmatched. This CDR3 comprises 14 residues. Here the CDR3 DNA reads TGTGCCAGCAGCGTTGGACAGGGGTATCAGCCCCAGCATTTT. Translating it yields CASSVGQGYQPQHF.

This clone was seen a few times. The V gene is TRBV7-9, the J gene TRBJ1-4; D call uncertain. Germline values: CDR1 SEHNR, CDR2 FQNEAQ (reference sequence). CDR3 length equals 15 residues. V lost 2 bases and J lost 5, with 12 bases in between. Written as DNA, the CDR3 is TGTGCCAGCAGCTTAACGGGAGGTCTCAATGAAAAACTGTTTTTT. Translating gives CASSLTGGLNEKLFF.

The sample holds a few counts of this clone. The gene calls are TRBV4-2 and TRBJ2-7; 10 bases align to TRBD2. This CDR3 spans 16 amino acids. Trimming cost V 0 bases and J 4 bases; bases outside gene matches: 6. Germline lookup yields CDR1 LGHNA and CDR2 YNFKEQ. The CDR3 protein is CASSQELAGGVYEQYF. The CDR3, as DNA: TGTGCCAGCAGCCAAGAATTAGCGGGGGGAGTTTACGAGCAGTACTTC.

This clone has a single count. The CDR3 nucleotides read TGCAGCGAGAAAGGGACTAGCGGACACACAGATACGCAGTATTTT. Protein product: CSEKGTSGHTDTQYF. The chain joins TRBV29-1 to TRBJ2-3; 11 positions agree with TRBD2. Germline V gives CDR1 SQVTM, CDR2 ANQGSEA. After removal of 7 bases from V and 2 bases from J, the junction contained 8 bases not matched to a gene. This CDR3 is 15 amino acids long.

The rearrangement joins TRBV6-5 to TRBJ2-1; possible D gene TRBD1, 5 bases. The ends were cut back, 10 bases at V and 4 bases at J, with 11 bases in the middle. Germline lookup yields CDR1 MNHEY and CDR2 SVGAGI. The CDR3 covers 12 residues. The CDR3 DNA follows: TGTGCCACCTCGGACAAATACAATGAGCAGTTCTTC. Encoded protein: CATSDKYNEQFF.

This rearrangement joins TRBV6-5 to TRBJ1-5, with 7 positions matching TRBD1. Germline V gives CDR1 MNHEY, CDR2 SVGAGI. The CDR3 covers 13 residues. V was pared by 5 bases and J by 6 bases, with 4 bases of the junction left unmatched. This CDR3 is CASSEQGSQPQHF. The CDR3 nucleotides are TGTGCCAGCAGTGAACAGGGGTCTCAGCCCCAGCATTTT.

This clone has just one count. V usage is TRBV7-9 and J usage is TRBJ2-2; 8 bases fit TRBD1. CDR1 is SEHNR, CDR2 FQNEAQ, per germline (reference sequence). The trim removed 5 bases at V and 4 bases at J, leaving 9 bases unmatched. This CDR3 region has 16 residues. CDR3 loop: CASSHPGGAGTGELFF. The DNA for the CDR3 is TGTGCCAGCAGCCACCCAGGGGGCGCGGGCACCGGGGAGCTGTTTTTT.

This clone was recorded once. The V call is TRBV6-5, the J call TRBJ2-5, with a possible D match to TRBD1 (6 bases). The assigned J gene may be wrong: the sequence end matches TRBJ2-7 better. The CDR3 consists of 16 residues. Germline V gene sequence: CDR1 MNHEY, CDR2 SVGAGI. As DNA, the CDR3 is TGTGCCAGCAGTTTCCGCAGGGGCCAGACCTCCTACGAGCAGTACTTC. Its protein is CASSFRRGQTSYEQYF.

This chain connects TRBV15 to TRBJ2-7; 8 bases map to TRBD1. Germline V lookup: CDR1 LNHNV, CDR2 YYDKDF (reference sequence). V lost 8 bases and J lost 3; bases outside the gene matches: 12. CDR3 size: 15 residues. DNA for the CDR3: TGTGCCACCGCTATAGAGCAGGGGGCAAGCTACGAGCAGTACTTC. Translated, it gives CATAIEQGASYEQYF.

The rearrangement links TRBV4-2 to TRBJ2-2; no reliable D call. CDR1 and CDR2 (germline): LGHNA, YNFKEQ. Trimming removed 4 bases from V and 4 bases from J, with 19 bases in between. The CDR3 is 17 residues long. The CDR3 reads CASSPHLEDLGTGELFF. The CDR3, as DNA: TGTGCCAGCAGCCCCCACCTCGAGGATTTGGGCACCGGGGAGCTGTTTTTT.

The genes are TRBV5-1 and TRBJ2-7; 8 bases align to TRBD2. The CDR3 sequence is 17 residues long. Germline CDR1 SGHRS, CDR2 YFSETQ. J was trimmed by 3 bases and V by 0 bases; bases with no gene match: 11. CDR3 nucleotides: TGCGCCAGCAGCTTGGCCACCGGAGCGGGAGTTAACTACGAGCAGTACTTC. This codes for CASSLATGAGVNYEQYF.

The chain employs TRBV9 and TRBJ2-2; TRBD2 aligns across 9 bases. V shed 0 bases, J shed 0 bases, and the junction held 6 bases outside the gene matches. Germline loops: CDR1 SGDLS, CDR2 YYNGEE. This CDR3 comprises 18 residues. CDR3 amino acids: CASSVGLAGITNTGELFF. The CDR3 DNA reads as TGTGCCAGCAGCGTAGGGCTAGCGGGGATAACGAACACCGGGGAGCTGTTTTTT.

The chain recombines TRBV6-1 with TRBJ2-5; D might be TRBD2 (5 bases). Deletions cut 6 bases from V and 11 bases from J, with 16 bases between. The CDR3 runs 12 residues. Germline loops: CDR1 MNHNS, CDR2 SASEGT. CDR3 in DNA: TGTGCCAGCAGCCCGGGGATTCCGGTGCAGTACTTC. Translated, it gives CASSPGIPVQYF.

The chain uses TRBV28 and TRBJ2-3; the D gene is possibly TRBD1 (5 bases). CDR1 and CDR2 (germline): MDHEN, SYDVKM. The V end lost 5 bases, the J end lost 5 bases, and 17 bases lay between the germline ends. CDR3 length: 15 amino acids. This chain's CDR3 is CASSPFRGLGDTQYF. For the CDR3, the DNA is TGTGCCAGCAGTCCCTTTAGGGGCCTGGGAGATACGCAGTATTTT.

CDR3 region: CASSSGTSGGQETQYF. CDR3 sequence (DNA): TGCGCCAGCAGCTCCGGGACTAGCGGGGGACAAGAGACCCAGTACTTC. This chain uses TRBV5-1 with TRBJ2-5; the match to TRBD2 covers 14 bases. CDR3 size: 16 residues. V shed 3 bases and J 2 bases; nucleotides not matched to a gene: 3. Germline V gives CDR1 SGHRS, CDR2 YFSETQ.

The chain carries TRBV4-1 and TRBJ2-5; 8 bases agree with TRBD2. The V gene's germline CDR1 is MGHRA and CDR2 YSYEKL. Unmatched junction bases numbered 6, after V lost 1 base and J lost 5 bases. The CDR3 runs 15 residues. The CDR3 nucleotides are TGCGCCAGCAGCCAAGCGGGAGGGCTCGGGGAGACCCAGTACTTC. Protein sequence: CASSQAGGLGETQYF.

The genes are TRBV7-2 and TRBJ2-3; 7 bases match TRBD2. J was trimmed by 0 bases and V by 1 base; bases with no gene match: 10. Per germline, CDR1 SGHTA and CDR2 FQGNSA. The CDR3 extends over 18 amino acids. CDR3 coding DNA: TGTGCCAGCAGCTTAGGGCTCTCAGCGGGAACAAGCACAGATACGCAGTATTTT. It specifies CASSLGLSAGTSTDTQYF.

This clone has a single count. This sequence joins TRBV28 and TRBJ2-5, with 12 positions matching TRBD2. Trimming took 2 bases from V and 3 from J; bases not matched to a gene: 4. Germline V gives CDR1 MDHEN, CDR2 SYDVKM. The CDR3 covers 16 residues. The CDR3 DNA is TGTGCCAGCAGTTTAGCGGCTAGCGGGAGGGAAGAGACCCAGTACTTC. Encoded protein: CASSLAASGREETQYF.

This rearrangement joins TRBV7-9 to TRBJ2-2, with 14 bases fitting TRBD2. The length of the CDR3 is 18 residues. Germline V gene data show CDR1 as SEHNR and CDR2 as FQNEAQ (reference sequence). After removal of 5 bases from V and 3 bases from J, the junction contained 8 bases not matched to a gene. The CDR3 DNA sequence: TGTGCCAGCAGCGAGACTAGCGGGAGGGCCTTGGACACCGGGGAGCTGTTTTTT. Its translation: CASSETSGRALDTGELFF.

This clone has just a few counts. The CDR3 bases are TGTGCCAGCAGCGTGTCAGGGGAGTCTAATGAAAAACTGTTTTTT. This encodes CASSVSGESNEKLFF. V usage is TRBV9 and J usage is TRBJ1-4; D may be TRBD1 (6 bases). The CDR3 sequence is 15 residues long. Germline V gene lookup returns CDR1 SGDLS and CDR2 YYNGEE. V lost 2 bases to trimming and J lost 3 bases, with 11 bases between them.

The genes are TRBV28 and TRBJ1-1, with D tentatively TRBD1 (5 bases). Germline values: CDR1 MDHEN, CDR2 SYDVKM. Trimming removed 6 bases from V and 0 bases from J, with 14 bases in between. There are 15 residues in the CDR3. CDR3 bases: TGTGCCAGCAGATCTATAGGGGTAATGAACACTGAAGCTTTCTTT. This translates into CASRSIGVMNTEAFF.

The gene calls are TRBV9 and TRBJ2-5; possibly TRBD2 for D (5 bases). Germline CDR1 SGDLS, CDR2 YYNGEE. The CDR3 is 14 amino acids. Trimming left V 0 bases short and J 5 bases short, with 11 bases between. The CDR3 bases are TGTGCCAGCAGCGTAGGAACGGGGTTGGAGACCCAGTACTTC. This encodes CASSVGTGLETQYF.

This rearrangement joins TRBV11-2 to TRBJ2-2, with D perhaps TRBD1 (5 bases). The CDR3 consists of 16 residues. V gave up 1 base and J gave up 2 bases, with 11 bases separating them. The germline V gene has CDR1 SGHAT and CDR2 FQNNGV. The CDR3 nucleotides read TGTGCCAGCAGCTTAGGTCCAGGGATTAACACCGGGGAGCTGTTTTTT. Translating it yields CASSLGPGINTGELFF.

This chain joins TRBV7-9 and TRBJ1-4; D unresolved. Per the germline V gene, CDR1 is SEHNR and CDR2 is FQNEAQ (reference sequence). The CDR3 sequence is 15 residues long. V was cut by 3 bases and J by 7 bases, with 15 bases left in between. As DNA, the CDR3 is TGTGCCAGCAGCTTTCCTCCACTCTCGGGTGAAAAACTGTTTTTT. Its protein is CASSFPPLSGEKLFF.

This CDR3 is CASSEVSPGSPLHF. In DNA form, the CDR3 reads TGTGCCAGCAGTGAAGTGAGCCCGGGTTCACCCCTCCACTTT. The gene calls are TRBV6-1 and TRBJ1-6; D is unresolved. This CDR3 has 14 residues. Germline-derived CDR1 and CDR2 are MNHNS and SASEGT. Trimming took off 1 base at V and 9 bases at J, with 10 bases between the two ends.

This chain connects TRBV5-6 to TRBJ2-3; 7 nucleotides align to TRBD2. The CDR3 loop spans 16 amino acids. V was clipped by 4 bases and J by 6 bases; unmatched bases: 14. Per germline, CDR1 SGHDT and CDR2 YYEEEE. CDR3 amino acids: CASSTASGGVRDTQYF. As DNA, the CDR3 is TGTGCCAGCAGCACCGCTAGCGGAGGGGTCCGGGATACGCAGTATTTT.